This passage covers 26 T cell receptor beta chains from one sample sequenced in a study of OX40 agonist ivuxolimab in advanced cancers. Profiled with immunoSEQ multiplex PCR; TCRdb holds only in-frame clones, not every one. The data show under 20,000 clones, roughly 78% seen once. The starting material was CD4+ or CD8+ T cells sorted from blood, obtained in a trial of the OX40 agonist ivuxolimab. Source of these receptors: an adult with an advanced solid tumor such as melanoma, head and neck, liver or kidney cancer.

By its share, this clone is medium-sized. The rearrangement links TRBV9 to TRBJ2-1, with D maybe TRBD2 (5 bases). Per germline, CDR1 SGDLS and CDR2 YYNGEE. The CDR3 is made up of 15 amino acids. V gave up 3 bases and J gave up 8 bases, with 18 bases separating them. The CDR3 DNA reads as TGTGCCAGCAGCGCGAGGGTAGGTATCGGCTATGAGCAGTTCTTC. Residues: CASSARVGIGYEQFF.

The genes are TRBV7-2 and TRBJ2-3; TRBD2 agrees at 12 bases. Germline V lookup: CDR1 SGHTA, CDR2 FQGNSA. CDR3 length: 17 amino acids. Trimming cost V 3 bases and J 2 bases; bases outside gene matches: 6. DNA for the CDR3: TGTGCCAGCAGCTTTCTCGGACTAGCGGGGAACACAGATACGCAGTATTTT. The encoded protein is CASSFLGLAGNTDTQYF.

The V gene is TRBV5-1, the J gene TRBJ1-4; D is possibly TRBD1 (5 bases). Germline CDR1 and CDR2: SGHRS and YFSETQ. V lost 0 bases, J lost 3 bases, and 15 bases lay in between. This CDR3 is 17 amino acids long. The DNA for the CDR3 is TGCGCCAGCAGCTTGGGGAGGGGACGAACGGCTAATGAAAAACTGTTTTTT. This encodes CASSLGRGRTANEKLFF.

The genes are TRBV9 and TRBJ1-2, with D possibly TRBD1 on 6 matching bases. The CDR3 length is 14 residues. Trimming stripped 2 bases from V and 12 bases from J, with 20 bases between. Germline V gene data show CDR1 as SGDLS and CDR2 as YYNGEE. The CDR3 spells CASSVSDRGPLNTF. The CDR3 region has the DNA TGTGCCAGCAGCGTGTCGGACCGGGGGCCACTCAACACCTTC.

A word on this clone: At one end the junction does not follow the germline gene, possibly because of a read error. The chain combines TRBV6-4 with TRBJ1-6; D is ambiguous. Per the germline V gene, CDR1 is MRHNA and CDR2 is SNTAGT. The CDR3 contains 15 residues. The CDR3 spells CASSYSLGYNSPLHF. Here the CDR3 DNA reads TGTGCCAGCAGTTACTCATTGGGTTATAATTCACCCCTCCACTTT.

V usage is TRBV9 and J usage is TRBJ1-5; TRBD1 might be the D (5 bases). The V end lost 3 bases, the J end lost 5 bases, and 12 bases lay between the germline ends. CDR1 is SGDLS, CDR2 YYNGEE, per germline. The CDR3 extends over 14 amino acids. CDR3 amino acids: CASSAGTTDQPQHF. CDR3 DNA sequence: TGTGCCAGCAGCGCAGGGACCACGGATCAGCCCCAGCATTTT.

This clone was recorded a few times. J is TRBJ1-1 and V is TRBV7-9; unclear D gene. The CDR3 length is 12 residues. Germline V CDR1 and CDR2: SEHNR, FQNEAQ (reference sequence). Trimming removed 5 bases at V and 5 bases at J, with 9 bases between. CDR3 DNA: TGTGCCAGCAGCGCCCCGGGGACTGAAGCTTTCTTT. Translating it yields CASSAPGTEAFF.

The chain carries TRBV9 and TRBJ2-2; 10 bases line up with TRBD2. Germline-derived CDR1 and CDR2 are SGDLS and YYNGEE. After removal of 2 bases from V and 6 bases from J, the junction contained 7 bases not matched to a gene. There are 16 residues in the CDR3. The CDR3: CASSVPSGSVAGELFF. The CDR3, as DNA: TGTGCCAGCAGCGTCCCTAGCGGGAGTGTCGCCGGGGAGCTGTTTTTT. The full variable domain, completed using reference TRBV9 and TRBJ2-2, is DSGVTQTPKHLITATGQRVTLRCSPRSGDLSVYWYQQSLDQGLQFLIQYYNGEERAKGNILERFSAQQFPDLHSELNLSSLELGDSALYFCASSVPSGSVAGELFFGEGSRLTVL.

DNA of the CDR3: TGTGCCAGCAGTGAATATTACGGACAGGGGATCACAGATACGCAGTATTTT. Translating gives CASSEYYGQGITDTQYF. The genes are TRBV25-1 and TRBJ2-3; 9 bases line up with TRBD1. CDR1 MGHDK and CDR2 SYGVNS come from the germline V gene. The CDR3 is 17 amino acids. Germline trimming cut 0 bases from V and 2 bases from J; bases unmatched to any gene: 6. Supplemented by reference TRBV25-1 and TRBJ2-3, the full variable domain reads EADIYQTPRYLVIGTGKKITLECSQTMGHDKMYWYQQDPGMELHLIHYSYGVNSTEKGDLSSESTVSRIRTEHFPLTLESARPSHTSQYLCASSEYYGQGITDTQYFGPGTRLTVL.

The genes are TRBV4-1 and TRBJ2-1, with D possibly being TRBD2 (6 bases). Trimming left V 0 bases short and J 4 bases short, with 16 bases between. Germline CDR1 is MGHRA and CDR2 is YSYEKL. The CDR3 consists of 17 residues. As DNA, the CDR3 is TGCGCCAGCAGCCAAGACCCAGGCGGGACGGGGTACAATGAGCAGTTCTTC. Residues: CASSQDPGGTGYNEQFF.

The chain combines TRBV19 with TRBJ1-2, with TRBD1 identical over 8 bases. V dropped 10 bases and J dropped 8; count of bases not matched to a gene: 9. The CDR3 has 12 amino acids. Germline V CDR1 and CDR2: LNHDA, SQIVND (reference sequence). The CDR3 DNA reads TGTGCCACCCAGGACAGGGTGCTAGGCTACACCTTC. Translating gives CATQDRVLGYTF.

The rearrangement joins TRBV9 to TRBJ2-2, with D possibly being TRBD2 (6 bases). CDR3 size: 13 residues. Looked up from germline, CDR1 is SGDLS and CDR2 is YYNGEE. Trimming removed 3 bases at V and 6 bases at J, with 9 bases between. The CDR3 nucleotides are TGTGCCAGCAGCGCCGGGGGATCCGGGGAGCTGTTTTTT. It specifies CASSAGGSGELFF.

The CDR3 DNA follows: TGCGCCAGCAGCGAGTTAGCGGGGAGTTACAATGAGCAGTTCTTC. Protein product: CASSELAGSYNEQFF. The chain links TRBV4-3 to TRBJ2-1; 8 nucleotides align to TRBD2. This CDR3 contains 15 residues. CDR1 is LGHNA and CDR2 is YSLEER in the germline V gene. V lost 5 bases, J lost 4 bases, and 7 bases stayed unmatched.

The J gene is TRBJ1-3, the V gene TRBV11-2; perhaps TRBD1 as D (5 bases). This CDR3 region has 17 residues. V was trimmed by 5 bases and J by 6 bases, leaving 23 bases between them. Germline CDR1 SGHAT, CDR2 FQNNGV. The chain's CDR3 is CASSHYSSPARENTIYF. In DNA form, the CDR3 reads TGTGCCAGCAGCCATTATAGTTCCCCAGCCAGGGAAAACACCATATATTTT.

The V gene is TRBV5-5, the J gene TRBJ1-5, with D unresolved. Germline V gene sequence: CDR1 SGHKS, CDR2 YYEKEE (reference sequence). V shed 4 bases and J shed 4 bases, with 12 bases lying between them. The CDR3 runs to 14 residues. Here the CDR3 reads CASSPDGNNQPQHF. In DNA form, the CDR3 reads TGTGCCAGCAGCCCCGACGGGAATAATCAGCCCCAGCATTTT.

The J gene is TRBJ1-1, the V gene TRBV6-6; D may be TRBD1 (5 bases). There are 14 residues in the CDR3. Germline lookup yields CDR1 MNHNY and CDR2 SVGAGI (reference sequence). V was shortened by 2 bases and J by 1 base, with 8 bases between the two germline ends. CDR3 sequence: CASSYLGGNTEAFF. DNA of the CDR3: TGTGCCAGCAGTTACCTCGGGGGGAACACTGAAGCTTTCTTT.

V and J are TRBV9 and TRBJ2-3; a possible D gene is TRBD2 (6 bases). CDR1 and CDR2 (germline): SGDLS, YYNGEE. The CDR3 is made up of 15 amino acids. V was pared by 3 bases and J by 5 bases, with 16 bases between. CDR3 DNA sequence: TGTGCCAGCAGCGGAGGGGCGGGAACGGGAGATACGCAGTATTTT. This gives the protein CASSGGAGTGDTQYF.

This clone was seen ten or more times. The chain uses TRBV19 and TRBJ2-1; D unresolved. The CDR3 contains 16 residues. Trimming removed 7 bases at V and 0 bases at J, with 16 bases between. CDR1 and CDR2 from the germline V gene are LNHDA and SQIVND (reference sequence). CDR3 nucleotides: TGTGCCAGTACCCTAGGGTCCGGTAGCTCCTACAATGAGCAGTTCTTC. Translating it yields CASTLGSGSSYNEQFF.

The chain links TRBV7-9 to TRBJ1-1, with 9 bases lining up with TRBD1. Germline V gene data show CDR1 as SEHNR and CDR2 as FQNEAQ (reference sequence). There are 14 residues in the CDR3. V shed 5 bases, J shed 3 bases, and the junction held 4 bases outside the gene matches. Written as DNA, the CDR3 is TGTGCCAGCAGCCCCCGGGACAGGGACACTGAAGCTTTCTTT. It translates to CASSPRDRDTEAFF.

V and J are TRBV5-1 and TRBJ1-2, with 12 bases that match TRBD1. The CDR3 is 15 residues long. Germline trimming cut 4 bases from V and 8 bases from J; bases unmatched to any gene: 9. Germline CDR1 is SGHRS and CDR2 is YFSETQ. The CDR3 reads CASSVGQGARWGYTF. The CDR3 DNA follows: TGCGCCAGCAGCGTGGGACAGGGGGCGCGATGGGGCTACACCTTC.

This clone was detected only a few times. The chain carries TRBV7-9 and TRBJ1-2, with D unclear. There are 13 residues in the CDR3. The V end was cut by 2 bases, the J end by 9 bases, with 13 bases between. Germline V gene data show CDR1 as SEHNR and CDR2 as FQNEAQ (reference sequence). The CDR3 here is CASSLSLLYSYTF. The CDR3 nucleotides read TGTGCCAGCAGCTTATCCCTCCTCTACAGCTACACCTTC.

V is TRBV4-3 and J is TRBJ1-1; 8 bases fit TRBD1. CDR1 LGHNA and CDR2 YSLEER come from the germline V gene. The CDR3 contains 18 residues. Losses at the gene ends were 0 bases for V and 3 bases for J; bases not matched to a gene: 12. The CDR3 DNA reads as TGCGCCAGCAGCCAAGAGGGGACAGGCGATCCGCCGTACACTGAAGCTTTCTTT. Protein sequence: CASSQEGTGDPPYTEAFF.

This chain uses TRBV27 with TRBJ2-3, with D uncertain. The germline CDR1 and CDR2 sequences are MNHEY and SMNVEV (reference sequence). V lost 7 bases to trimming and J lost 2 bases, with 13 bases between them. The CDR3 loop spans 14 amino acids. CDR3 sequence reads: CASTSGQTTDTQYF. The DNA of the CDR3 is TGTGCCAGCACGTCCGGGCAGACCACAGATACGCAGTATTTT.

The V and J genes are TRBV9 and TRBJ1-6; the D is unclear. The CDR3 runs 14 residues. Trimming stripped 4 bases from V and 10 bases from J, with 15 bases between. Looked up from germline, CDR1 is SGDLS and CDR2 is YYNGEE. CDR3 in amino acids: CASSPRGIGSPLHF. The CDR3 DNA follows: TGTGCCAGCAGCCCCCGAGGTATCGGGTCACCCCTCCACTTT.

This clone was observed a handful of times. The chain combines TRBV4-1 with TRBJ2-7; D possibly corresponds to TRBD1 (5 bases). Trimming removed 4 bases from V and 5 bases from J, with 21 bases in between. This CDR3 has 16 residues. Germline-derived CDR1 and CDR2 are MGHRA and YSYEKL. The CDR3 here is CASSPLLGRARDEQYF. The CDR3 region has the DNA TGCGCCAGCAGCCCCCTCCTCGGCAGGGCTCGGGACGAGCAGTACTTC.

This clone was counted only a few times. The CDR3 nucleotides read TGTGCCAGCAGCTTGACAGGGACGGGAGAGACCCAGTACTTC. Translating gives CASSLTGTGETQYF. The rearrangement links TRBV5-6 to TRBJ2-5, with D possibly being TRBD1 (6 bases). The V gene's germline CDR1 is SGHDT and CDR2 YYEEEE. V was trimmed by 1 base and J by 4 bases, leaving 11 bases between them. The CDR3 spans 14 residues.